This TCR beta chain was recorded in a study of blood T cell repertoires in COVID-19. The V end lost 4 bases, the J end lost 3 bases, and 10 bases lay between the germline ends. This CDR3 contains 13 residues. Germline V lookup: CDR1 SGHTS, CDR2 YDEGEE. As handled by the study authors: Estimation of nucleated cell counts relied on the amplification of reference gene primers. Profiling relied on immunoSEQ multiplex PCR, and the TCRdb table lists in-frame clones only, not all of them. V and J calls plus clone size are reproduced from that table; the DNA served to infer D and trimming. The data contain around 26,000 clones, about 92% of them singletons.

This receptor was identified in a human donor in a cohort sampled during active COVID-19. Sequencing used peripheral blood. The chain combines TRBV5-8 with TRBJ2-5; tentative D call: TRBD2 (6 bases). The chain's CDR3 is CASSGGKKETQYF. CDR3 bases: TGTGCCAGCAGCGGGGGGAAGAAAGAGACCCAGTACTTC.